This T cell receptor beta chain emerged from a study of T cell responses to AZD1222 COVID-19 vaccine. Study-wide findings and caveats: The sample set comprised mostly white British donors with more females, and clonal diversity was possibly underestimated. Recipients of two AZD1222 doses showed rising Spike-specific TCR breadth and depth.

Assay used: immunoSEQ multiplex PCR; TCRdb lists only in-frame clones, some missing. This table has 53,000 or so clones, 80% to 90% appearing once. With regard to this clone: Its matching antigen is unknown.

Germline CDR1 LNHDA, CDR2 SQIVND (reference sequence). With 5 bases clipped from V and 6 bases from J, the junction kept 14 bases outside the gene matches. This CDR3 spans 16 amino acids. The clonotype originates from an adult who received the AZD1222 COVID-19 vaccine. The sequences come from peripheral blood, collected 28 days after the second AZD1222 dose. The rearrangement joins TRBV19 to TRBJ1-1; 8 bases fit TRBD1. CDR3 DNA: TGTGCCAGTAGTCCCCTGCTCGGGGACAGGAGACCTGAAGCTTTCTTT. The encoded protein is CASSPLLGDRRPEAFF.